This T cell receptor (beta chain) was obtained from a study of OX40 agonist ivuxolimab in advanced cancers. Study-level points and caveats: CD8+ T cells were the subset that, on average, had more expanded clones than CD4+.

The investigators sampled blood at baseline, at cycle 4 day 1, and at cycle 7 day 1. Germline assignment: CDR1 ENHRY and CDR2 SYGVKD. The V end lost 0 bases, the J end lost 5 bases, and 13 bases lay between the germline ends. This CDR3 is built from 15 residues. Of note for this clone: Antigen: not known.

Libraries were prepared by immunoSEQ multiplex PCR; TCRdb keeps only in-frame clonotypes and omits some of them. The data contain about 95,000 clones, approximately 85% of them singletons. This clonotype was obtained from an adult with an advanced solid tumor such as melanoma, head and neck, liver or kidney cancer. The chain uses TRBV10-3 and TRBJ1-1; D is undetermined. The specimen comprised CD4+ or CD8+ T cells sorted from blood, sampled in a trial of the OX40 agonist ivuxolimab. The CDR3 DNA reads as TGTGCCATCAGTGAGTCGGAGGAAATGGGGACTGAAGCTTTCTTT. Protein product: CAISESEEMGTEAFF.